These 8 T cell receptor beta chains share one sample of origin, sequenced in a study of control samples from healthy donors and cancer patients. The repertoire was sequenced with immunoSEQ multiplex PCR; TCRdb's copy has only in-frame clones and lacks some. The repertoire has 60,000 or so clones, about 96% of them found once; the top ten carry about 1.1%. The sequencing sample was made of blood. Receptors originate from a woman aged 18-29 years in good health.

The chain combines TRBV6-5 with TRBJ1-2, with D maybe TRBD1 (5 bases). CDR1 is MNHEY and CDR2 is SVGAGI in the germline V gene. V dropped 5 bases and J dropped 1 base, with 11 bases sitting between them. The CDR3 contains 14 residues. The CDR3, as DNA: TGTGCCAGCAGTCAATCGGACAATAACTATGGCTACACCTTC. Protein: CASSQSDNNYGYTF.

The V and J genes are TRBV15 and TRBJ2-6; tentatively, D is TRBD2 (5 bases). The CDR3 is 17 residues long. V was clipped by 1 base and J by 0 bases, with 10 bases between them. Germline assignment: CDR1 LNHNV and CDR2 YYDKDF (reference sequence). CDR3 in amino acids: CATSRAGFGSGANVLTF. The DNA for the CDR3 is TGTGCCACCAGCAGAGCGGGGTTCGGCTCTGGGGCCAACGTCCTGACTTTC. Based on the CDR3 plus reference TRBV15 and TRBJ2-6, the full variable domain is DAMVIQNPRYQVTQFGKPVTLSCSQTLNHNVMYWYQQKSSQAPKLLFHYYDKDFNNEADTPDNFQSRRPNTSFCFLDIRSPGLGDTAMYLCATSRAGFGSGANVLTFGAGSRLTVL.

V is TRBV10-1 and J is TRBJ1-2; possibly TRBD1 for D (5 bases). The germline V gene encodes CDR1 WNHNN and CDR2 SYGVQD (reference sequence). Trimming cost V 2 bases and J 8 bases, with 12 bases left between them. This CDR3 has 13 amino acids. The CDR3 DNA follows: TGCGCCAGCAGTGAGCGAGGGGTTCAGGGCTACACCTTC. Protein product: CASSERGVQGYTF.

This chain links TRBV6-1 with TRBJ1-2, with D uncertain. From germline, CDR1 is MNHNS and CDR2 SASEGT. The CDR3 extends over 15 amino acids. Trimming removed 2 bases from V and 0 bases from J, with 10 bases in between. The CDR3 DNA reads as TGTGCCAGCAGTGAATATCCGTCAGCTAACTATGGCTACACCTTC. Protein product: CASSEYPSANYGYTF.

This clone is a singleton in its sample. CDR3 bases: TGTGCCAGCAGCCAAGTTACGGCAGGGGGATATGGCTACACCTTC. Its translation: CASSQVTAGGYGYTF. The chain carries TRBV14 and TRBJ1-2; 7 nucleotides match TRBD1. The length of the CDR3 is 15 residues. Trimming removed 1 base from V and 5 bases from J; junction bases left unmatched: 7. Germline-derived CDR1 and CDR2 are SGHDN and FVKESK.

The rearrangement links TRBV19 to TRBJ1-1; perhaps TRBD1 as D (5 bases). CDR3 length: 11 residues. Germline lookup yields CDR1 LNHDA and CDR2 SQIVND (reference sequence). The germline V and J ends were trimmed by 10 bases and 7 bases, with 13 bases remaining between them. The CDR3 coding sequence is TGTGCCACCGCCGGTGGGGGTGAAGCTTTCTTT. Its translation is CATAGGGEAFF.

The gene calls are TRBV7-3 and TRBJ1-1; D not certain. With 5 bases removed from V and 3 bases from J, the gap between germline ends came to 10 bases. Germline CDR1 SGHTA, CDR2 FQGTGA. This CDR3 has 13 amino acids. The CDR3 DNA reads TGTGCCAGCAGCCCGAACACGTACACTGAAGCTTTCTTT. It yields the protein CASSPNTYTEAFF. Full variable domain (rest looked up from reference TRBV7-3 and TRBJ1-1): GAGVSQTPSNKVTEKGKYVELRCDPISGHTALYWYRQSLGQGPEFLIYFQGTGAADDSGLPNDRFFAVRPEGSVSTLKIQRTERGDSAVYLCASSPNTYTEAFFGQGTRLTVV.

The chain carries TRBV5-6 and TRBJ1-4; unclear D gene. Trimming removed 2 bases at V and 2 bases at J, with 4 bases between. Germline V gene sequence: CDR1 SGHDT, CDR2 YYEEEE. The CDR3 is 13 amino acids. CDR3 sequence: CASSFWTNEKLFF. The CDR3, as DNA: TGTGCCAGCAGCTTTTGGACTAATGAAAAACTGTTTTTT.